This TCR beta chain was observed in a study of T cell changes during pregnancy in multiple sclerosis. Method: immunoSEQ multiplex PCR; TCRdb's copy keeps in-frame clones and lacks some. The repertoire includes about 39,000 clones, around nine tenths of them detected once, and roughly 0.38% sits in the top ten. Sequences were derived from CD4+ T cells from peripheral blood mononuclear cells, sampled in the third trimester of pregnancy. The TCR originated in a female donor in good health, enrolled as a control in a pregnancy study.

The CDR3 here is CASSSQTGLRGYTF. CDR3 in DNA: TGTGCCAGCAGCTCCCAAACAGGGTTACGTGGCTACACCTTC. This chain links TRBV5-6 with TRBJ1-2; D may be TRBD1 (6 bases). Trimming took off 3 bases at V and 7 bases at J, with 16 bases between the two ends. Germline lookup yields CDR1 SGHDT and CDR2 YYEEEE. CDR3 length: 14 amino acids.